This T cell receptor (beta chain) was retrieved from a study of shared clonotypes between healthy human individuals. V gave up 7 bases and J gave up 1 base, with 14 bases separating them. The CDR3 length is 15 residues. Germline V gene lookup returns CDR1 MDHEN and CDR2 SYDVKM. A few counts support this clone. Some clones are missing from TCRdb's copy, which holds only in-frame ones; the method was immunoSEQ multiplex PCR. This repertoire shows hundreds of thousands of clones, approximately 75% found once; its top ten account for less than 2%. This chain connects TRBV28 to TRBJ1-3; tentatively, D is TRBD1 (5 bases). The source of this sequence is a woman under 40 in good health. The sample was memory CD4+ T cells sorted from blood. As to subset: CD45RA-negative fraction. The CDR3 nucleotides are TGTGCCAGCACCCGCAGGGACCGATCTGGAAACACCATATATTTT. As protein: CASTRRDRSGNTIYF.